One T cell receptor (beta chain) is described in this entry. Looked up from germline, CDR1 is SEHNR and CDR2 is FQNEAQ (reference sequence). CDR3 length equals 15 residues. V shed 5 bases and J shed 1 base, with 14 bases lying between them. The sample comes from a study of shared clonotypes between healthy human individuals. It was across several immunoSEQ plates that each subset's genomic DNA was evenly split. When replicate PCRs were run on sorted subsets, they used around 200 ng DNA, about 30,000 T cell genomes. The protocol was immunoSEQ multiplex PCR, while the TCRdb copy is restricted to in-frame clones and leaves out a portion. This table holds 1.4 million to 1.5 million clones, about 96% found once.

This chain connects TRBV7-9 to TRBJ1-1, with a weak D call TRBD1 (6 bases). The sequence was collected from a man aged 30 to 45 in good health. The sequenced sample was naive CD4+ T cells sorted from blood. The subset was: CD45RA+ positively selected. The CDR3 protein is CASSPPRQANTEAFF. The CDR3 DNA reads TGTGCCAGCAGCCCCCCCCGACAGGCGAACACTGAAGCTTTCTTT.